This T cell receptor beta chain originates from a study of T cell responses to AZD1222 COVID-19 vaccine. The CDR3 contains 12 residues. About this clone itself: The antigen remains unidentified.

Libraries were prepared by immunoSEQ multiplex PCR; TCRdb keeps only in-frame clonotypes and omits some of them. The sample holds about 150,000 clones, roughly 90% seen once. Study-level results: As reported, nearly half of all spike-specific TCRs target variant regions that are unmutated. None of the repertoires were sampled until the peak T cell response had passed. Clonal diversity was possibly underestimated, and the donors were mostly white British, with more females.

The chain combines TRBV21-1 with TRBJ1-2. TRBV21-1 constitutes a pseudogene. This receptor was taken from an adult in good health. The source material was peripheral blood, sampled on day 0 of AZD1222 vaccination. The CDR3 loop is CASSKLRVGYTF. In DNA, the CDR3 is TGTGCCAGCAGCAAGCTACGGGTTGGCTACACCTTC.